The 15 T cell receptor beta chains given below trace back to one sample, sequenced in a study of CD8 T cells in ankylosing spondylitis. From the 5' RACE reads, TCRdb called clonotypes with MiXCR, one entry per CDR3 protein. This sample yields under 170,000 distinct CDR3 sequences, of which 44% are seen a single time; 12% to 15% belongs to the top ten. Sequencing was performed on synovial fluid, either unsorted or a sorted T cell fraction (not recorded which). Receptor source: a male donor with ankylosing spondylitis.

The V gene is TRBV20-1, the J gene TRBJ2-1; D possibly corresponds to TRBD1 (6 bases). Germline V gene data show CDR1 as DFQATT and CDR2 as SNEGSKA (reference sequence). The length of the CDR3 is 13 residues. Trimming cost V 4 bases and J 9 bases, with 16 bases left between them. CDR3 loop: CSAKSQLGGEQFF. DNA for the CDR3: TGCAGTGCTAAGTCACAGCTAGGGGGTGAGCAGTTCTTC.

The gene calls are TRBV7-8 and TRBJ1-1; TRBD1 matches 10 bases. The ends lost 5 bases at V and 6 bases at J; junction bases unmatched: 9. There are 15 residues in the CDR3. Germline V gene data show CDR1 as SGHVS and CDR2 as FQNEAQ. CDR3 bases: TGTGCCAGCAGCAACACGACAGGGGGCGAACCTGAAGCTTTCTTT. As protein: CASSNTTGGEPEAFF. Variable domain in full (rest from reference TRBV7-8 and TRBJ1-1): GAGVSQSPRYKVAKRGQDVALRCDPISGHVSLFWYQQALGQGPEFLTYFQNEAQLDKSGLPSDRFFAERPEGSVSTLKIQRTQQEDSAVYLCASSNTTGGEPEAFFGQGTRLTVV.

The chain links TRBV28 to TRBJ1-4, with D perhaps matching TRBD1 (5 bases). This CDR3 spans 16 amino acids. Between the trimmed V and J ends, which lost 6 bases and 3 bases, there was a span of 17 bases. CDR1 MDHEN and CDR2 SYDVKM come from the germline V gene. The CDR3 region is CASRRDDGGPNEKLFF. The CDR3, as DNA: TGTGCCAGCAGAAGGGACGACGGTGGGCCTAATGAAAAACTGTTTTTT. The full variable domain, with the rest looked up from reference TRBV28 and TRBJ1-4, is DVKVTQSSRYLVKRTGEKVFLECVQDMDHENMFWYRQDPGLGLRLIYFSYDVKMKEKGDIPEGYSVSREKKERFSLILESASTNQTSMYLCASRRDDGGPNEKLFFGSGTQLSVL.

The chain links TRBV20-1 to TRBJ2-7; maybe TRBD1 (5 bases). The length of the CDR3 is 12 residues. Germline lookup yields CDR1 DFQATT and CDR2 SNEGSKA (reference sequence). V lost 7 bases and J lost 0, with 10 bases in between. The CDR3 reads CSVTDNSYEQYF. The CDR3 nucleotides are TGCAGTGTCACGGACAACTCCTACGAGCAGTACTTC.

This clonotype came up a few times. The V call is TRBV9, the J call TRBJ1-4, with TRBD1 as a possible D gene (6 bases). The V gene lost 7 bases and the J gene lost 17 bases, with 24 bases spanning the gap. CDR1 and CDR2 (germline): SGDLS, YYNGEE. The CDR3 sequence is 13 residues long. CDR3 nucleotide sequence: TGTGCCAGCGGCGGAACAGGGTTTTCACTGTTTTTTTTT. As protein: CASGGTGFSLFFF.

Regarding this clonotype: Without the conserved terminal phenylalanine or tryptophan, this CDR3 likely stems from a read error. The chain carries TRBV10-3 and TRBJ2-3; no clear D. V shed 2 bases and J shed 0 bases, with 12 bases lying between them. This CDR3 is built from 16 residues. Germline-derived CDR1 and CDR2 are ENHRY and SYGVKD. The CDR3: CAISEHRGTSTDTQYL. The CDR3 DNA reads as TGTGCCATCAGTGAGCACCGCGGTACTAGCACAGATACGCAGTATTTA.

CDR3 in DNA: TGCGCCAGCAGCTTGGGGACAGTCTGCAAAAGCAATCAGCCCCAGCATTTT. It is translated as CASSLGTVCKSNQPQHF. This chain links TRBV5-1 with TRBJ1-5; perhaps TRBD1 as D (6 bases). V gave up 0 bases and J gave up 1 base, with 14 bases separating them. This CDR3 is 17 amino acids long. Germline-derived CDR1 and CDR2 are SGHRS and YFSETQ.

The chain employs TRBV2 and TRBJ1-1, with TRBD1 identical over 8 bases. In germline, CDR1 is SNHLY, CDR2 FYNNEI. J lost 5 bases, V lost 10 bases, and 6 bases had no gene match. The CDR3 is 12 amino acids. The CDR3 sequence: CATDREGTEAFF. The CDR3 region has the DNA TGTGCCACGGACAGGGAAGGTACTGAAGCTTTCTTT.

There are a few counts of this clonotype. The chain combines TRBV9 with TRBJ2-2, with a possible D match to TRBD2 (6 bases). The germline V gene has CDR1 SGDLS and CDR2 YYNGEE. This CDR3 is built from 19 residues. Trimming took off 3 bases at V and 4 bases at J, with 25 bases between the two ends. DNA of the CDR3: TGTGCCAGCAGCGGCTTCGGGAGAGGGACGGAAGTTTCCACCGGGGAGCTGTTTTTT. It specifies CASSGFGRGTEVSTGELFF.

J is TRBJ1-1 and V is TRBV12-3 or TRBV12-4; no firm D call. Trimming shortened V by 4 bases and J by 1 base, and 7 bases separated the two germline ends. CDR3 size: 13 residues. The CDR3: CASSSKANTEAFF. The CDR3, as DNA: TGTGCCAGCAGTTCCAAGGCGAACACTGAAGCTTTCTTT.

The CDR3 nucleotides are TGCGCCAGCAACTGGGCAGGGAGTTCCTACGAGCAGTACTTC. Translated, it gives CASNWAGSSYEQYF. The V and J genes are TRBV5-1 and TRBJ2-7; D might be TRBD1 or TRBD2, each matching 5 bases. The V and J ends lost 6 bases and 1 base respectively, with 14 bases between them. CDR1 and CDR2 (germline): SGHRS, YFSETQ. CDR3 size: 14 residues.

This clonotype was recorded many times. The chain recombines TRBV28 with TRBJ2-2; D unresolved. The CDR3 sequence is 16 residues long. V lost 1 base and J lost 6, with 15 bases in between. Germline-derived CDR1 and CDR2 are MDHEN and SYDVKM. CDR3 loop: CASSLSTIPRSGELFF. The CDR3 bases are TGTGCCAGCAGTTTATCAACAATCCCCCGGTCCGGGGAGCTGTTTTTT.

The genes are TRBV18 and TRBJ2-1, with TRBD2 identical over 9 bases. The CDR3 is made up of 15 amino acids. Germline CDR1 is KGHSH and CDR2 is LQKENI. V was pared by 4 bases and J by 3 bases, with 4 bases of the junction left unmatched. CDR3 in DNA: TGTGCCAGCTCACTAGCGGGAGACTACTACAATGAGCAGTTCTTC. Translating gives CASSLAGDYYNEQFF. The entire variable domain, with the rest obtained from reference TRBV18 and TRBJ2-1, is as follows: NAGVMQNPRHLVRRRGQEARLRCSPMKGHSHVYWYRQLPEEGLKFMVYLQKENIIDESGMPKERFSAEFPKEGPSILRIQQVVRGDSAAYFCASSLAGDYYNEQFFGPGTRLTVL.

The genes are TRBV29-1 and TRBJ2-2, with D perhaps given as TRBD1 or TRBD2 (5 bases each). Germline CDR1 reads SQVTM; CDR2 reads ANQGSEA. The CDR3 totals 12 residues. The V gene lost 4 bases and the J gene lost 5 bases, with 8 bases spanning the gap. CDR3 bases: TGCAGCGTTGGGGGGTGGACCGGGGAGCTGTTTTTT. This translates into CSVGGWTGELFF.

This clonotype was observed at least ten times. J is TRBJ2-1 and V is TRBV6-1; 9 bases agree with TRBD2. The germline V gene has CDR1 MNHNS and CDR2 SASEGT. Trimming at V came to 5 bases and at J to 4 bases, leaving 6 bases not matched to a gene. The CDR3 is made up of 15 amino acids. The CDR3: CASSPGTSSYNEQFF. The CDR3 DNA reads as TGTGCCAGCAGTCCCGGGACTAGCTCATACAATGAGCAGTTCTTC.